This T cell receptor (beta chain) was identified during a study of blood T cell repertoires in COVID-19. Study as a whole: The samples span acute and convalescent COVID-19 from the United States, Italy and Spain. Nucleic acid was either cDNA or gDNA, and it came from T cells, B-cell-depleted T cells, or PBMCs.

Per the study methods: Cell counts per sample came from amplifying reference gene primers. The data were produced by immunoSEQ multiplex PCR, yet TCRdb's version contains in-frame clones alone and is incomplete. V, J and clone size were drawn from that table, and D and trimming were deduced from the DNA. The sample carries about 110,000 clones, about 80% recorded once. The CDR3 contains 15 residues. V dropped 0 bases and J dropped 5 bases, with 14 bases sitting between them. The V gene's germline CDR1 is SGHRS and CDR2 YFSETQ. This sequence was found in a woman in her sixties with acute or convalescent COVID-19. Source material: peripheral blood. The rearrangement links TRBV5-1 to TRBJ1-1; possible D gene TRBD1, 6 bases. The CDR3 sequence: CASSLVGGAPTEAFF. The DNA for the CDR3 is TGCGCCAGCAGCTTGGTTGGGGGGGCGCCGACTGAAGCTTTCTTT.